This TCR beta chain was sequenced during a study of regulatory T cells in long-lasting Graves disease (dated by TCRdb to the early 2020s). Concerning the study at large: To count as having persistent Graves' disease, a patient had to have received antithyroid drug treatment for over 5 years with TSH receptor autoantibodies remaining persistently positive. Patients with persistent Graves' disease were compared with patients with newly diagnosed Graves' disease using TCR sequencing and RNA sequencing of peripheral blood. In the clinical cohort, patients with persistent Graves' disease had used antithyroid drugs for an average of about 9.4 years. A total of around 35 samples underwent TCR sequencing, from about 13 patients with persistent Graves' disease and 20 patients with newly diagnosed Graves' disease. The study was registered as a clinical trial and conducted in China. Paper-wide results and their limitations: Preferential use of TRBV28, TRBJ1-2 and TRBJ2-5 was observed in persistent disease, whereas TRBV20-1 and TRBJ2-1 were favored in newly diagnosed disease. Persistent patients shared more public clonotypes among themselves (around 2,800) than newly diagnosed patients did (about 970). The authors acknowledged the small sample size as a limitation that may reduce accuracy. Because the primary lesion, thyroid tissue, could not be accessed, the study looked at peripheral blood alone. Compared with newly diagnosed patients, persistent Graves' disease patients had lower TCR Shannon entropy and fewer highly expanded clones, which suggests clonal expansion. Sequencing and analysis were restricted to the TCR beta chain.

Library creation used multiplex PCR. The instrument given in TCRdb is Illumina HiSeq 4000. TCR beta libraries were built with iRepertoire HTBI primers and Arm-PCR amplification of CDR3 regions. Before sequencing, the PCR products went through gel purification. Turning to the authors' computational methods: Gene usage analysis of CDR3 amino acid clonotypes relied on the approximately 60 TRBV and 14 TRBJ segments identified across samples. COPE and FqMerger were used to merge filtered high-quality paired reads into contigs. BLAST was used to align contigs to IMGT TRBV, TRBD and TRBJ reference genes, and CDR3 was defined according to IMGT. Clonotypes above 0.1% frequency were classified as highly expanded clones. Shannon entropy served as the measure of repertoire diversity, while the Gini coefficient captured V-J evenness. Public clonotypes were defined as clonotypes shared by more than one individual. TCRdb ran its own pipeline on the public reads, namely fastp trimming at Q25 and MiXCR clone calling, and kept in-frame beta chains. Rows are combined by CDR3 protein, so each entry shows the most common genes and DNA. None of the V and J calls come from the authors' own analysis; TCRdb made them. This sample is represented by roughly 300,000 distinct CDR3 sequences; roughly a fifth of them were singletons. The ten biggest clones cover roughly 56% of the sample.

In light of the paper, this sample's time point label describes: persistent/refractory GD, antithyroid drugs over 5 years with positive TRAb. RNA was extracted from PBMCs in TRIzol for both TCR sequencing and RNA sequencing. The diagnosis of Graves' disease was made according to American Thyroid Association guidelines. Patients for the study were recruited at an endocrinology department in Xi'an, China. Each patient gave approximately 10 milliliters of peripheral blood, collected in an EDTA anticoagulant tube. Ficoll Paque Plus density gradient separation was used to isolate PBMCs, and no further T cell sorting was done. An Agilent 2100 Bioanalyzer and agarose gel were used to assess RNA quality, and a NanoDrop 2000 was used to measure RNA concentration. To note about this clonotype: It has no known antigen specificity. No clone much larger than this one lies a single base away; base qualities are absent.

From a lookup of the germline V gene (reference sequence), CDR1 and CDR2 are SEHNR and FQNEAQ. Between the V and J ends, shortened by 1 base and 5 bases respectively, the junction contains 10 bases. The CDR3 runs 14 amino acids, cysteine and phenylalanine included. CDR3 DNA is the only sequence kept; it has 42 bases, read in frame from the first base. The rearrangement joined TRBV7-9 to TRBJ2-3; the D segment could be TRBD1, given 5 matching bases. This clonotype originated in a female donor with Graves disease. The specimen was peripheral blood mononuclear cells (PBMCs), collected when the disease was refractory, from a patient treated with antithyroid drugs. The DNA is TGTGCCAGCAGCTTAGGGCAGGGCAGAGATACGCAGTATTTT. Protein translation: CASSLGQGRDTQYF.